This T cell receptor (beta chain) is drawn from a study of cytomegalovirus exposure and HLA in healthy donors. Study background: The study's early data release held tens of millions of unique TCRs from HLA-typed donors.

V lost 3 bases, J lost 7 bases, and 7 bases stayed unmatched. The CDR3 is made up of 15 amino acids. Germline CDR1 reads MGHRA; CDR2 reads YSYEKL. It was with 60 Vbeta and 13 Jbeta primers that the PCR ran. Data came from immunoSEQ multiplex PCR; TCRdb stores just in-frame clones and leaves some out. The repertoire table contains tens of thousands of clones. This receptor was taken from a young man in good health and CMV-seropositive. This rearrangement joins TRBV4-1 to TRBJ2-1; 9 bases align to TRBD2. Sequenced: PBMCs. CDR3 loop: CASSQRTSGRNEQFF. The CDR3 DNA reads TGCGCCAGCAGCCAGAGAACTAGCGGGCGTAATGAGCAGTTCTTC.